The 25 T cell receptor beta chains listed next were all sequenced from one sample in a study of Ad26.COV2.S vaccination and SARS-CoV-2 variants. Treatment defined: some 20 received Ad26.COV2.S at low or high dose, single or two shots; a few received placebo; per-sample allocation not given. Sampling was done on day 63 after the first vaccine or placebo injection. Repertoires were generated with immunoSEQ multiplex PCR, while TCRdb's copy carries only in-frame clones and drops some. The data contain around 340,000 clones, about 85% of them seen just once; the ten biggest clones take up 6.4%. Sequenced material: peripheral blood, taken in a trial of Ad26.COV2.S vaccine versus placebo. These TCRs come from a person aged 18-65 years who received the Ad26.COV2.S COVID-19 vaccine or a placebo.

This rearrangement joins TRBV5-1 to TRBJ2-7, with D tentatively TRBD1 (6 bases). Trimming shortened V by 0 bases and J by 0 bases, and 10 bases separated the two germline ends. The germline gives CDR1 SGHRS, CDR2 YFSETQ. This CDR3 is 15 amino acids long. CDR3 sequence reads: CASSLEGTSSYEQYF. CDR3 sequence (DNA): TGCGCCAGCAGCTTGGAAGGGACATCCTCCTACGAGCAGTACTTC.

This rearrangement joins TRBV11-2 to TRBJ1-2, with D hard to call. Between the trimmed V and J ends, which lost 1 base and 8 bases, there was a span of 11 bases. The CDR3 totals 13 residues. Germline V gene lookup returns CDR1 SGHAT and CDR2 FQNNGV. The CDR3 sequence is CASSLVREYGYTF. DNA for the CDR3: TGTGCCAGCAGCTTAGTAAGGGAATACGGCTACACCTTC.

The chain recombines TRBV7-2 with TRBJ1-4; TRBD1 matches 7 bases. The V segment lost 5 bases and the J segment 5 bases; nucleotides outside the gene matches: 8. Germline V CDR1 and CDR2: SGHTA, FQGNSA. The CDR3 loop spans 15 amino acids. This chain's CDR3 is CASSLQRDRNEKLFF. The CDR3 coding sequence is TGTGCCAGCAGCCTCCAACGGGACAGAAATGAAAAACTGTTTTTT. The whole variable domain, filled in from reference TRBV7-2 and TRBJ1-4, reads GAGVSQSPSNKVTEKGKDVELRCDPISGHTALYWYRQSLGQGLEFLIYFQGNSAPDKSGLPSDRFSAERTGGSVSTLTIQRTQQEDSAVYLCASSLQRDRNEKLFFGSGTQLSVL.

The genes are TRBV2 and TRBJ1-6, with D tentatively TRBD1 (6 bases). Germline V gives CDR1 SNHLY, CDR2 FYNNEI. The germline V and J ends were trimmed by 6 bases and 10 bases, with 19 bases remaining between them. This CDR3 is built from 15 residues. This CDR3 is CASRLQGTARSPLHF. CDR3 DNA: TGTGCCAGCAGACTACAGGGTACCGCTAGGTCACCCCTCCACTTT.

This chain joins TRBV5-6 and TRBJ2-3; 10 nucleotides align to TRBD1. The trim removed 6 bases at V and 1 base at J, leaving 5 bases unmatched. The CDR3 is made up of 15 amino acids. CDR1 SGHDT and CDR2 YYEEEE come from the germline V gene. The CDR3 loop is CASTRTGGGTDTQYF. CDR3 DNA sequence: TGTGCCAGCACCCGGACAGGGGGAGGCACAGATACGCAGTATTTT.

The chain carries TRBV9 and TRBJ2-7; D might be TRBD2 (6 bases). The CDR3 is 16 amino acids. V lost 4 bases to trimming and J lost 0 bases, with 17 bases between them. Germline lookup yields CDR1 SGDLS and CDR2 YYNGEE. The CDR3 DNA reads TGTGCCAGCAGCTCCCCCGGTCGGGACTCCTCCTACGAGCAGTACTTC. It specifies CASSSPGRDSSYEQYF.

This clone was counted a single time. This chain joins TRBV5-1 and TRBJ2-5; D might be TRBD1 (5 bases). This CDR3 is built from 13 residues. Germline CDR1 is SGHRS and CDR2 is YFSETQ. Trimming took 6 bases from V and 3 from J, leaving 12 bases between them. The CDR3: CASTDIGKETQYF. The CDR3, as DNA: TGCGCCAGCACGGACATAGGGAAAGAGACCCAGTACTTC.

The chain recombines TRBV18 with TRBJ1-1; D remains ambiguous. The germline CDR1 and CDR2 sequences are KGHSH and LQKENI. V lost 2 bases and J 6 bases, leaving 10 bases between the germline ends. The CDR3 runs 13 residues. The CDR3 protein is CASSPDGFAEAFF. The CDR3 bases are TGTGCCAGCTCACCAGACGGGTTCGCTGAAGCTTTCTTT.

V and J are TRBV19 and TRBJ2-5; D is undetermined. V lost 3 bases to trimming and J lost 4 bases, with 9 bases between them. This CDR3 comprises 13 residues. Germline CDR1 and CDR2: LNHDA and SQIVND (reference sequence). CDR3 region: CASSMGSLETQYF. DNA for the CDR3: TGTGCCAGTAGTATGGGTAGCCTAGAGACCCAGTACTTC. Supplemented by reference TRBV19 and TRBJ2-5, the full variable domain reads DGGITQSPKYLFRKEGQNVTLSCEQNLNHDAMYWYRQDPGQGLRLIYYSQIVNDFQKGDIAEGYSVSREKKESFPLTVTSAQKNPTAFYLCASSMGSLETQYFGPGTRLLVL.

The CDR3, as DNA: TGTGCCAGCAGTTACGGAGAGGGATTAGCCTACAATGAGCAGTTCTTC. It yields the protein CASSYGEGLAYNEQFF. V and J are TRBV6-2 or TRBV6-3 and TRBJ2-1, with D maybe TRBD2 (5 bases). The CDR3 runs 16 residues. Germline assignment: CDR1 MNHEY and CDR2 SVGEGT. Trimming left V 2 bases short and J 2 bases short, with 13 bases between.

The chain combines TRBV9 with TRBJ2-6; D unclear. The CDR3 runs to 16 residues. The V gene's germline CDR1 is SGDLS and CDR2 YYNGEE. The V end lost 3 bases, the J end lost 0 bases, and 10 bases lay between the germline ends. This CDR3 reads CASSATISSGANVLTF. In DNA, the CDR3 is TGTGCCAGCAGCGCAACCATAAGCTCTGGGGCCAACGTCCTGACTTTC.

This chain uses TRBV7-8 with TRBJ2-7; TRBD2 might be the D (5 bases). This CDR3 spans 16 amino acids. The ends were cut back, 1 base at V and 3 bases at J, with 16 bases in the middle. Germline V CDR1 and CDR2: SGHVS, FQNEAQ. CDR3 protein: CASSLGRGLSYYEQYF. CDR3 DNA sequence: TGTGCCAGCAGCTTAGGTCGAGGGCTTAGCTACTACGAGCAGTACTTC.

The chain joins TRBV6-5 to TRBJ2-7, with 7 bases fitting TRBD2. Trimming removed 5 bases from V and 4 bases from J; junction bases left unmatched: 8. This CDR3 has 14 amino acids. The germline V gene has CDR1 MNHEY and CDR2 SVGAGI. The CDR3 region has the DNA TGTGCCAGCAGTCCTTCGGGGGGAAAGTACGAGCAGTACTTC. This codes for CASSPSGGKYEQYF.

In DNA, the CDR3 is TGTGCCAGCAGCGTAGGTAGCGGGCTCTACAATGAGCAGTTCTTC. Translated, it gives CASSVGSGLYNEQFF. This chain links TRBV9 with TRBJ2-1, with TRBD2 matching over 7 bases. This CDR3 is 15 amino acids long. CDR1 and CDR2 from the germline V gene are SGDLS and YYNGEE. With V trimmed by 0 bases and J by 3 bases, 3 bases remained unmatched.

The J gene is TRBJ2-5, the V gene TRBV5-5, with D perhaps TRBD2 (5 bases). V was pared by 4 bases and J by 10 bases, with 14 bases between. The CDR3 is made up of 12 amino acids. Germline values: CDR1 SGHKS, CDR2 YYEKEE (reference sequence). CDR3 coding DNA: TGTGCCAGCAGCCCGAATGGAGGAATCCAGTACTTC. It encodes CASSPNGGIQYF. Complete variable domain (other parts from reference TRBV5-5 and TRBJ2-5): DAGVTQSPTHLIKTRGQQVTLRCSPISGHKSVSWYQQVLGQGPQFIFQYYEKEERGRGNFPDRFSARQFPNYSSELNVNALLLGDSALYLCASSPNGGIQYFGPGTRLLVL.

V gene TRBV7-2 combines with J gene TRBJ1-1; no definite D call. The V end was cut by 8 bases, the J end by 0 bases, with 13 bases between. Germline CDR1 is SGHTA and CDR2 is FQGNSA. The CDR3 runs 14 residues. The CDR3, as DNA: TGTGCCAGCGATTCATCAGCGGTGAACACTGAAGCTTTCTTT. Protein: CASDSSAVNTEAFF.

The CDR3 DNA reads as TGTGCCAGCAGACAGGTGACGAACTTGAACACTGAAGCTTTCTTT. This translates into CASRQVTNLNTEAFF. The chain has TRBV6-5 and TRBJ1-1, with TRBD1 as a possible D gene (5 bases). The CDR3 has 15 residues. Germline V lookup: CDR1 MNHEY, CDR2 SVGAGI. The V end was cut by 6 bases, the J end by 0 bases, with 14 bases between.

The rearrangement joins TRBV6-5 to TRBJ1-1, with D possibly TRBD1 on 5 matching bases. V lost 6 bases to trimming and J lost 5 bases, with 16 bases between them. There are 14 residues in the CDR3. Germline assignment: CDR1 MNHEY and CDR2 SVGAGI. The CDR3 spells CASRRTPKGTEAFF. The CDR3 DNA reads as TGTGCCAGCAGGAGGACACCGAAGGGAACTGAAGCTTTCTTT.

This clone appeared a single time. This chain links TRBV28 with TRBJ1-2, with unresolved D. The CDR3 covers 16 residues. Germline V gene sequence: CDR1 MDHEN, CDR2 SYDVKM. V shed 2 bases and J shed 2 bases, with 15 bases lying between them. CDR3 coding DNA: TGTGCCAGCAGTTTAGTAGACATTACAGCGAACTATGGCTACACCTTC. Protein: CASSLVDITANYGYTF.

The chain joins TRBV7-2 to TRBJ2-3, with D unresolved. Germline values: CDR1 SGHTA, CDR2 FQGNSA. Trimming pared 5 bases from V and 0 bases from J, leaving 6 bases between. CDR3 length: 13 residues. This CDR3 reads CASSHVSTDTQYF. The CDR3 DNA is TGTGCCAGCAGCCACGTGAGCACAGATACGCAGTATTTT.

V usage is TRBV7-2 and J usage is TRBJ1-1; 7 nucleotides agree with TRBD1. The CDR3 loop spans 14 amino acids. Germline-derived CDR1 and CDR2 are SGHTA and FQGNSA. Trimming cost V 3 bases and J 5 bases; bases outside gene matches: 6. CDR3 DNA sequence: TGTGCCAGCAGCTTTAGGGGACAGCTAACTGAAGCTTTCTTT. Translated, it gives CASSFRGQLTEAFF. Together with reference TRBV7-2 and TRBJ1-1, the CDR3 gives the full variable domain: GAGVSQSPSNKVTEKGKDVELRCDPISGHTALYWYRQSLGQGLEFLIYFQGNSAPDKSGLPSDRFSAERTGGSVSTLTIQRTQQEDSAVYLCASSFRGQLTEAFFGQGTRLTVV.

The chain uses TRBV3-1 (or the pseudogene TRBV3-2) and TRBJ2-3, with 8 bases identical to TRBD1. CDR3 size: 15 residues. V lost 2 bases and J lost 8; bases outside the gene matches: 9. CDR1 and CDR2 (germline): LGHDT, YNNKEL (reference sequence). CDR3: CASSQPGTGFITQYF. CDR3 DNA: TGTGCCAGCAGCCAACCCGGGACAGGTTTTATTACGCAGTATTTT.

The genes are TRBV11-3 and TRBJ2-1; D ambiguous. V shed 5 bases and J shed 10 bases, with 12 bases lying between them. The germline V gene has CDR1 SGHNT and CDR2 YENEEA. This CDR3 has 12 residues. DNA for the CDR3: TGTGCCAGCAGCCAAAGGGTGGAAGAGCAGTTCTTC. It translates to CASSQRVEEQFF.

J is TRBJ2-7 and V is TRBV30, with 7 bases aligning to TRBD2. Trimming at V came to 6 bases and at J to 2 bases, leaving 7 bases not matched to a gene. This CDR3 comprises 13 residues. The V gene's germline CDR1 is GTSNPN and CDR2 SVGIG (reference sequence). In DNA, the CDR3 is TGTGCCTGCCCTGGACGGGGGGCCTACGAGCAGTACTTC. Translated: CACPGRGAYEQYF. The variable domain in full, completed from reference TRBV30 and TRBJ2-7, reads SQTIHQWPATLVQPVGSPLSLECTVEGTSNPNLYWYRQAAGRGLQLLFYSVGIGQISSEVPQNLSASRPQDRQFILSSKKLLLSDSGFYLCACPGRGAYEQYFGPGTRLTVT.

CDR3 nucleotides: TGTGCCAGCAGTCTCGCCCGCAAAAGAGGCGGGATGGGCACAGATACGCAGTATTTT. Amino acid sequence: CASSLARKRGGMGTDTQYF. The rearrangement joins TRBV28 to TRBJ2-3, with D maybe TRBD2 (6 bases). This CDR3 contains 19 residues. Deletions cut 5 bases from V and 1 base from J, with 25 bases between. Germline V lookup: CDR1 MDHEN, CDR2 SYDVKM.